The source of this T cell receptor beta chain is a study of shared clonotypes between healthy human individuals. V dropped 4 bases and J dropped 1; count of bases not matched to a gene: 2. CDR1 SGHTS and CDR2 YDEGEE come from the germline V gene. This CDR3 spans 15 amino acids. The naive CD8 fraction comprised CD45RO-negative cells positively selected for CCR7 and excluded terminally differentiated effector memory CD45RA+ cells. Each PCR replicate from the sorted subsets contained 150 to 250 ng DNA, which is about 31,000 T cell genomes. Measured with immunoSEQ multiplex PCR; TCRdb has only the in-frame clones, and not every one. The top ten clones hold about 0.11% of a sample with hundreds of thousands of clones, roughly 95% of them seen once.

The TCR originated in a woman aged 25 to 45 in good health. Material for sequencing was naive CD8+ T cells sorted from blood. This chain uses TRBV5-8 with TRBJ2-1; TRBD1 matches 10 bases. In DNA, the CDR3 is TGTGCCAGCAGCCCGGGACAGGGGTCCTACAATGAGCAGTTCTTC. It specifies CASSPGQGSYNEQFF.